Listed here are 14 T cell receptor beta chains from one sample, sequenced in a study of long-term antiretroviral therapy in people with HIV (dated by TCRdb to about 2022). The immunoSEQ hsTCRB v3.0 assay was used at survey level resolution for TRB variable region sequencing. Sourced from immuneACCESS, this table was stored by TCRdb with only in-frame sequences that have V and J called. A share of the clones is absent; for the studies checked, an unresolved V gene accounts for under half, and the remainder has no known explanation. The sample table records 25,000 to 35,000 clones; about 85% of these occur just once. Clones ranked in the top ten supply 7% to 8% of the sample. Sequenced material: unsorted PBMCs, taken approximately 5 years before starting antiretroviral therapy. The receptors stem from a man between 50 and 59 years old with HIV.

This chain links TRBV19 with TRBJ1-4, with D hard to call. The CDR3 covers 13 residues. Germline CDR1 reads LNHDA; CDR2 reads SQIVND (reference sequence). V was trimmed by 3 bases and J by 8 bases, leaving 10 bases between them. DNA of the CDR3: TGTGCCAGTAGTATTCCCTATGGGGAAAAACTGTTTTTT. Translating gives CASSIPYGEKLFF. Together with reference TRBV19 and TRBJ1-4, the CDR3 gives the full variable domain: DGGITQSPKYLFRKEGQNVTLSCEQNLNHDAMYWYRQDPGQGLRLIYYSQIVNDFQKGDIAEGYSVSREKKESFPLTVTSAQKNPTAFYLCASSIPYGEKLFFGSGTQLSVL.

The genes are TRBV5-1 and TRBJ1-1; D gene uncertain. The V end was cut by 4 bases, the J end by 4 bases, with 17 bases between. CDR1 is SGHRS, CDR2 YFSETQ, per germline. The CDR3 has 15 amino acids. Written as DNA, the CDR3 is TGCGCCAGCAGCATCCGGGGAGCCGATCCCACTGAAGCTTTCTTT. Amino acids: CASSIRGADPTEAFF.

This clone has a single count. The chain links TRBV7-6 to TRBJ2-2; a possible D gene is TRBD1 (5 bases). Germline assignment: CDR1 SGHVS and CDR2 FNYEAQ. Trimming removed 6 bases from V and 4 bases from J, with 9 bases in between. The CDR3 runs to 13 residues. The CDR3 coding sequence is TGTGCCAGCAGGGCGACAGTCACCGGGGAGCTGTTTTTT. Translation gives CASRATVTGELFF.

This CDR3 reads CASGLSTDPRSNQPQHF. CDR3 in DNA: TGTGCTAGTGGTTTGTCAACCGACCCGAGGAGCAATCAGCCCCAGCATTTT. This sequence joins TRBV12-5 and TRBJ1-5; D is undetermined. The CDR3 contains 17 residues. Germline lookup yields CDR1 LGHNT and CDR2 FRNRAP. Between the trimmed V and J ends, which lost 2 bases and 1 base, there was a span of 15 bases.

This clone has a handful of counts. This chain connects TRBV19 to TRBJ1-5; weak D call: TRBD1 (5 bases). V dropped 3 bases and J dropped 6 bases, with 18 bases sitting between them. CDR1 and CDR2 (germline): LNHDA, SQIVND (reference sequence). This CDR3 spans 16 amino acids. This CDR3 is CASSIGGRWGPQPQHF. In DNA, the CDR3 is TGTGCCAGTAGTATCGGGGGTCGGTGGGGACCTCAGCCCCAGCATTTT. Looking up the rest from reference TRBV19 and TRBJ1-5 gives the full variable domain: DGGITQSPKYLFRKEGQNVTLSCEQNLNHDAMYWYRQDPGQGLRLIYYSQIVNDFQKGDIAEGYSVSREKKESFPLTVTSAQKNPTAFYLCASSIGGRWGPQPQHFGDGTRLSIL.

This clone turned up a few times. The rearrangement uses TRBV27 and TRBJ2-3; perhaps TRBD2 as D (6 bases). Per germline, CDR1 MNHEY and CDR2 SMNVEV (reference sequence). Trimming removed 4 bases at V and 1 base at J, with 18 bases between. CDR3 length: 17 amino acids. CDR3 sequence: CASSSLTGGVGTDTQYF. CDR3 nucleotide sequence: TGTGCCAGCAGTTCTCTAACCGGCGGGGTAGGCACAGATACGCAGTATTTT.

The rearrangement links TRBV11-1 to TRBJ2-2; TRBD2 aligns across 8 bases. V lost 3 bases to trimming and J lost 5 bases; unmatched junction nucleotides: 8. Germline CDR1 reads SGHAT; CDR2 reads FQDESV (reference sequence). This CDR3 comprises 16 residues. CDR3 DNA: TGTGCCAGCAGCTTGTCGGGAGGGCCATCGACCGGGGAGCTGTTTTTT. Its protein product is CASSLSGGPSTGELFF.

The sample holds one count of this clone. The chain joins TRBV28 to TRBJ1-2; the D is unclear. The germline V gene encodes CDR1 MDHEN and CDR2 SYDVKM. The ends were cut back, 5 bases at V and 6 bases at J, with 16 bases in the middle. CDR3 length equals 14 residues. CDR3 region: CASSTNPRAHGYTF. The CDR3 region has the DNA TGTGCCAGCAGTACCAATCCGAGGGCACATGGCTACACCTTC.

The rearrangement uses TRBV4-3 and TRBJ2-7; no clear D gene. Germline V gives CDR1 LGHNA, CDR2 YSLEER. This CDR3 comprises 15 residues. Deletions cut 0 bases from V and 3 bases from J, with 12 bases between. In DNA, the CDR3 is TGCGCCAGCAGCCAAGAACCCCGAGTTTTCTACGAGCAGTACTTC. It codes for CASSQEPRVFYEQYF.

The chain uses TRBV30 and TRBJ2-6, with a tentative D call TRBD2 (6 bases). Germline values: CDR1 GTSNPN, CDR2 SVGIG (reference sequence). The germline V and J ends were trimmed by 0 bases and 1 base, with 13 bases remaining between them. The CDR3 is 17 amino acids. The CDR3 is CAWSVRGGPSGANVLTF. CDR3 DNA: TGTGCCTGGAGTGTAAGGGGAGGTCCGTCTGGGGCCAACGTCCTGACTTTC.

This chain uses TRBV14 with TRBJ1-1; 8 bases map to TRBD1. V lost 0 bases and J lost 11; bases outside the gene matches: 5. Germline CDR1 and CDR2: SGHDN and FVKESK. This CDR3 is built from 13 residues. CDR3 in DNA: TGTGCCAGCAGCCAAGATTACAGGGGGATGGCTTTCTTT. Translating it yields CASSQDYRGMAFF.

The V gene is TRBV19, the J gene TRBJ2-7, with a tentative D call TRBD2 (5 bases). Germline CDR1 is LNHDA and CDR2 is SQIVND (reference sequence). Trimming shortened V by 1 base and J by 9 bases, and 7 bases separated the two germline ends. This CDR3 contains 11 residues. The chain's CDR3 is CASSIGRTQYF. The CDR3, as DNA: TGTGCCAGTAGTATAGGGAGGACGCAGTACTTC.

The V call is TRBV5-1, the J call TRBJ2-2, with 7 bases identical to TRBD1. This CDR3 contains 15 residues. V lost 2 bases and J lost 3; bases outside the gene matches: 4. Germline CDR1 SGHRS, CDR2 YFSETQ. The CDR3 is CASSLAGGYTGELFF. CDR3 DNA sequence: TGCGCCAGCAGCTTAGCAGGGGGTTACACCGGGGAGCTGTTTTTT.

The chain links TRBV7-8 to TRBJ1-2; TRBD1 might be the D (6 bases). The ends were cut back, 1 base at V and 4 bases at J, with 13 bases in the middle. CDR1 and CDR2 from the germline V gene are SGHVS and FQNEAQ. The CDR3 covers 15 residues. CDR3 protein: CASSLEQGLSYGYTF. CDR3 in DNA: TGTGCCAGCAGCTTAGAACAGGGCCTCAGCTATGGCTACACCTTC.